The present T cell receptor beta chain was sequenced within a study of CD8 T cells in Susac syndrome. With respect to this clonotype: Its matching antigen is unknown.

Findings of the study overall: In Susac syndrome, CD4+ T cell repertoires lacked any clonal expansion.

This CDR3 region has 13 residues. The V gene's germline CDR1 is SEHNR and CDR2 FQNEAQ (reference sequence). Germline trimming cut 3 bases from V and 6 bases from J; bases unmatched to any gene: 3. About 0.45 to 1 ug RNA was reverse transcribed with random hexamers. The immunoSEQ assay covered 54 Vbeta and 13 Jbeta segments for CDR3. TCRdb analysed the immunoSEQ multiplex PCR reads with MiXCR anew, one entry per CDR3 protein. Of 150,000 or so distinct CDR3 sequences listed, approximately 95% are singletons. This TCR came from a human donor with Susac syndrome. This chain joins TRBV7-9 and TRBJ1-2; TRBD1 matches 8 bases. Sequencing was performed on CD4+ T cells from PBMCs. CDR3 sequence: CASSFQGADGYTF. CDR3 bases: TGTGCCAGCAGCTTCCAGGGGGCAGATGGCTACACCTTC.